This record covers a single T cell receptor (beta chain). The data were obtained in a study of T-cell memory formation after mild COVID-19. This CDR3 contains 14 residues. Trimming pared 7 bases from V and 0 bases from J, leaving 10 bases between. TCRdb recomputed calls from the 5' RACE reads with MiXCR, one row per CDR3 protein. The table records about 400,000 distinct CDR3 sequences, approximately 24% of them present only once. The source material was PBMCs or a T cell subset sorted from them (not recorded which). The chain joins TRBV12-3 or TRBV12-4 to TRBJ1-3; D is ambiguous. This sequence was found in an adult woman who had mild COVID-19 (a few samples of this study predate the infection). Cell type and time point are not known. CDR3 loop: CASTTRGSGNTIYF. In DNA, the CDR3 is TGTGCCAGCACCACCCGGGGCTCTGGAAACACCATATATTTT.